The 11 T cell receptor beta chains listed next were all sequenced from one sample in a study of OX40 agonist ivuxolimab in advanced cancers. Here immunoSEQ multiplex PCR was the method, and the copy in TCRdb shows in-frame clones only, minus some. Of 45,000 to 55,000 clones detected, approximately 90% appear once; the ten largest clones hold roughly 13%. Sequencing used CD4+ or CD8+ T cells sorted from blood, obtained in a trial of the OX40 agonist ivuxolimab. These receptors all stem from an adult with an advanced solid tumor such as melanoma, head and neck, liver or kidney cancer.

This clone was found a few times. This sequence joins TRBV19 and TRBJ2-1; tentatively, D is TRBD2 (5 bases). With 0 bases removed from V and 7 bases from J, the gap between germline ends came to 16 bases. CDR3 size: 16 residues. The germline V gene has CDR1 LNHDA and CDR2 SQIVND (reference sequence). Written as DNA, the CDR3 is TGTGCCAGTAGTATAGATGGCGCGGGCTTGAGGAATGAGCAGTTCTTC. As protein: CASSIDGAGLRNEQFF.

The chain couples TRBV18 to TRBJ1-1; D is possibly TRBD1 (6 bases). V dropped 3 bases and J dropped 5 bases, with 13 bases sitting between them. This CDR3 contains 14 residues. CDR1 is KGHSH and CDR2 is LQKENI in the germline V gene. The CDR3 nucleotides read TGTGCCAGCTCACCTTCAGGGAGGGGGACTGAAGCTTTCTTT. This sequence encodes CASSPSGRGTEAFF.

As DNA, the CDR3 is TGTGCCAGCAGCCGTCGACAGGGTAGCAATCAGCCCCAGCATTTT. The encoded protein is CASSRRQGSNQPQHF. The V gene is TRBV7-6, the J gene TRBJ1-5; 7 bases line up with TRBD1. CDR1 is SGHVS and CDR2 is FNYEAQ in the germline V gene. CDR3 size: 15 residues. Losses at the gene ends were 5 bases for V and 0 bases for J; bases not matched to a gene: 4.

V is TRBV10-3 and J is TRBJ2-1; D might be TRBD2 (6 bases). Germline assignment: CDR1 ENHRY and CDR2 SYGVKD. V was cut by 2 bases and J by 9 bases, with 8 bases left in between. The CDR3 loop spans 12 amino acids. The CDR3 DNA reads TGTGCCATCAGTGAGGGAGGGAGTGAGCAGTTCTTC. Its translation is CAISEGGSEQFF.

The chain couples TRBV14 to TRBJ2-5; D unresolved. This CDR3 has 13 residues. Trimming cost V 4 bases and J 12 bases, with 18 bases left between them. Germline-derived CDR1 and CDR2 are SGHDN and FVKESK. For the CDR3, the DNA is TGTGCCAGCAGCCGGACCGCATCCTTCATTAAGTACTTC. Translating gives CASSRTASFIKYF. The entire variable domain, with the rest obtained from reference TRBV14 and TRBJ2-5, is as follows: EAGVTQFPSHSVIEKGQTVTLRCDPISGHDNLYWYRRVMGKEIKFLLHFVKESKQDESGMPNNRFLAERTGGTYSTLKVQPAELEDSGVYFCASSRTASFIKYFGPGTRLLVL.

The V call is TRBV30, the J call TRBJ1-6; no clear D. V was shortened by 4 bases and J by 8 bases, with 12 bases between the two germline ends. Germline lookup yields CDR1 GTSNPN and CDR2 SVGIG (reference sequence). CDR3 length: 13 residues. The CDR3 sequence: CAWTRAVDSPLHF. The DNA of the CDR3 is TGTGCCTGGACGCGGGCGGTGGATTCACCCCTCCACTTT.

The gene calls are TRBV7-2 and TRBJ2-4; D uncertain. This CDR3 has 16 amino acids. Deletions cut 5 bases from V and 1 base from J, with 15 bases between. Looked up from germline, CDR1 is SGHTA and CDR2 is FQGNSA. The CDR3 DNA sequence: TGTGCCAGCAGCCCCCTCGGATTCGCCGCCAAAAACATTCAGTACTTC. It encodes CASSPLGFAAKNIQYF.

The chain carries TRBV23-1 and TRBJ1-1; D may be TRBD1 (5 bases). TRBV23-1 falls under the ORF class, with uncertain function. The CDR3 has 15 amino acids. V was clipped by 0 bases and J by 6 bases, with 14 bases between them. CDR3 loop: CASSQSVGGLPEAFF. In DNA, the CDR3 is TGCGCCAGCAGTCAATCGGTCGGGGGGTTACCTGAAGCTTTCTTT.

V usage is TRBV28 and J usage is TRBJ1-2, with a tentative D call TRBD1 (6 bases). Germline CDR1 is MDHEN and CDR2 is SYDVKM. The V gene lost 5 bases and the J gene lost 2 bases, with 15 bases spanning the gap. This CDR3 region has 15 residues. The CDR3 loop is CASSRGPGVNYGYTF. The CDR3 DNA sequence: TGTGCCAGCAGTCGGGGGCCAGGGGTAAACTATGGCTACACCTTC.

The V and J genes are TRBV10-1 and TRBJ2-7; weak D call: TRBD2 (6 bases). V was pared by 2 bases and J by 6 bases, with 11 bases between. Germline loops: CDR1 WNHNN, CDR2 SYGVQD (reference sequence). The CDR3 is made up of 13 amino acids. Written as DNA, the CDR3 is TGCGCCAGCAGTGAGGTGGGAGCGGGCGAGCAGTACTTC. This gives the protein CASSEVGAGEQYF.

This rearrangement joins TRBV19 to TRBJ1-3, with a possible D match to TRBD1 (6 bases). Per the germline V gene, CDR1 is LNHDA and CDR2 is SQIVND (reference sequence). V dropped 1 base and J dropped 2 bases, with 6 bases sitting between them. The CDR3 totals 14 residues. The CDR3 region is CASSIAGAGNTIYF. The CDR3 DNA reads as TGTGCCAGTAGTATAGCAGGGGCTGGAAACACCATATATTTT.